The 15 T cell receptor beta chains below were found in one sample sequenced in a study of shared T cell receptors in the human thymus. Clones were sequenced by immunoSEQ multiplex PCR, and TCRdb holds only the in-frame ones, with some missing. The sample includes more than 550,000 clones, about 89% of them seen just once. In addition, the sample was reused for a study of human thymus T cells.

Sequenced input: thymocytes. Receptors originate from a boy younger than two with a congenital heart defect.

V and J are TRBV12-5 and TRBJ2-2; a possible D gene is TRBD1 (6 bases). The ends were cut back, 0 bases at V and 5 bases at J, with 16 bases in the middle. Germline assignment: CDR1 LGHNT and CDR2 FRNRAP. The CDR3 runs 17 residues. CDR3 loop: CASGLVPDHTGTGELFF. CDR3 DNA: TGTGCTAGTGGTTTGGTGCCAGATCACACAGGGACCGGGGAGCTGTTTTTT.

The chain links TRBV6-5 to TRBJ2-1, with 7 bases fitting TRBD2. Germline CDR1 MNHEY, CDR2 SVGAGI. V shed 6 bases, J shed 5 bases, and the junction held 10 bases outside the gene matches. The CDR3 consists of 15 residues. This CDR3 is CASRGRDYKHNEQFF. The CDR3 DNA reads TGTGCCAGCAGGGGGCGGGACTATAAGCACAATGAGCAGTTCTTC.

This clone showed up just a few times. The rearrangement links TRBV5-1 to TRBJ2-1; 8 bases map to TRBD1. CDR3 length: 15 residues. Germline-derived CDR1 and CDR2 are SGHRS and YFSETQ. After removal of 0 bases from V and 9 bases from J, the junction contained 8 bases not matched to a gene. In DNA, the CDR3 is TGCGCCAGCAGCTTGGCCGGCACAGGGGGTGTTGAGCAGTTCTTC. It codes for CASSLAGTGGVEQFF.

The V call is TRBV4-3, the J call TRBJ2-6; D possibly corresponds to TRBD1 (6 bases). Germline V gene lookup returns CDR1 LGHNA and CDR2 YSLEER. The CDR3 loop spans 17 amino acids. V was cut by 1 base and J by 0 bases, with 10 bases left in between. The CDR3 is CASSQGKGHSGANVLTF. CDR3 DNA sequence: TGCGCCAGCAGCCAAGGGAAGGGACACTCTGGGGCCAACGTCCTGACTTTC.

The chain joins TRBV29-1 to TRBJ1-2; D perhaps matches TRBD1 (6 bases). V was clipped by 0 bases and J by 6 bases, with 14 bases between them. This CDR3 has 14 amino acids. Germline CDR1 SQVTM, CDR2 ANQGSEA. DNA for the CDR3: TGCAGCGTTGAAGATAAGTTCAGGGGAAATGGCTACACCTTC. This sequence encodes CSVEDKFRGNGYTF.

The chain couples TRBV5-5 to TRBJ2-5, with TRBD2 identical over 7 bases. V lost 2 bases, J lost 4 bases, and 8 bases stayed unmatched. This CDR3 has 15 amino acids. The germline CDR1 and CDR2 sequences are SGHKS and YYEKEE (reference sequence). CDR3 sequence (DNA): TGTGCCAGCAGCTTTTTGCGGGAGTTCACAGAGACCCAGTACTTC. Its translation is CASSFLREFTETQYF.

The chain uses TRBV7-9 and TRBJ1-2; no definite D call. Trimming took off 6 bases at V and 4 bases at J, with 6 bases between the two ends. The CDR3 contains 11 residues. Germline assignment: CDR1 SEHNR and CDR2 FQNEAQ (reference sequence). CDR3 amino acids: CASRGSYGYTF. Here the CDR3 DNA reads TGTGCCAGCAGGGGCAGCTATGGCTACACCTTC.

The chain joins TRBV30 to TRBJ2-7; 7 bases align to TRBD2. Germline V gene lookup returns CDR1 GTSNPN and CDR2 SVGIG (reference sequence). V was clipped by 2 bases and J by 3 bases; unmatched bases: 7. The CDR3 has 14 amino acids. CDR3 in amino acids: CAWSLGGENYEQYF. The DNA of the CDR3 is TGTGCCTGGAGTCTGGGGGGGGAGAACTACGAGCAGTACTTC.

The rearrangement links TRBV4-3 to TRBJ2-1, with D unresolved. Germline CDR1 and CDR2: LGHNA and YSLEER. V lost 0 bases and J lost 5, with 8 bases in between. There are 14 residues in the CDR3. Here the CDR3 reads CASSQDLEHNEQFF. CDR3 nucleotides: TGCGCCAGCAGCCAAGATCTCGAGCACAATGAGCAGTTCTTC.

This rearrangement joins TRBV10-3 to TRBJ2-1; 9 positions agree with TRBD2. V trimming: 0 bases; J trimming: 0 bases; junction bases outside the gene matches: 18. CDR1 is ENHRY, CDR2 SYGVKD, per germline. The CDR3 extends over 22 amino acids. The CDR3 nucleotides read TGTGCCATCAGTGAGTCGACTCTATGGCGGGAGGGCCCCCAGAGCTCCTACAATGAGCAGTTCTTC. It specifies CAISESTLWREGPQSSYNEQFF.

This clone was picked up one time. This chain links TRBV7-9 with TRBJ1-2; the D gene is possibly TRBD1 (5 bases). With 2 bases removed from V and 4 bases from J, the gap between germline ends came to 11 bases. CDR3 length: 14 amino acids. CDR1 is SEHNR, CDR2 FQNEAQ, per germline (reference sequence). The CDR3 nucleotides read TGTGCCAGCAGCTTACCGACAGTCGTCTATGGCTACACCTTC. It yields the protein CASSLPTVVYGYTF.

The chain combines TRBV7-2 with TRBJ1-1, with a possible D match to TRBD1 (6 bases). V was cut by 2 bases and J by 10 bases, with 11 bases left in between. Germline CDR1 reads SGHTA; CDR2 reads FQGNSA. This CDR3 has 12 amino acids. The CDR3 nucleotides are TGTGCCAGCAGCTTAACAGGGATAGGAGCTTTCTTT. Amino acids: CASSLTGIGAFF.

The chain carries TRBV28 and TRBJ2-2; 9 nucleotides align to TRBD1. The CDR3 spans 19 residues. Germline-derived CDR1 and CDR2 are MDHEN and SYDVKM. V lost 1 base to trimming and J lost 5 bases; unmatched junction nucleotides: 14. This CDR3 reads CASSLYTRDRVRGTGELFF. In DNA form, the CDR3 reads TGTGCCAGCAGTTTATACACCCGGGACAGGGTTCGGGGGACCGGGGAGCTGTTTTTT. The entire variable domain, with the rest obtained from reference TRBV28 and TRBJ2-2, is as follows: DVKVTQSSRYLVKRTGEKVFLECVQDMDHENMFWYRQDPGLGLRLIYFSYDVKMKEKGDIPEGYSVSREKKERFSLILESASTNQTSMYLCASSLYTRDRVRGTGELFFGEGSRLTVL.

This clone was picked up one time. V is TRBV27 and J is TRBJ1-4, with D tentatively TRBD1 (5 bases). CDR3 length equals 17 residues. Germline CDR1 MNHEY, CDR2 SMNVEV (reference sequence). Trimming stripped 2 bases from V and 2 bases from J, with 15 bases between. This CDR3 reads CASSLDGAKPTNEKLFF. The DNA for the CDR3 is TGTGCCAGCAGTTTAGATGGGGCGAAACCCACTAATGAAAAACTGTTTTTT.

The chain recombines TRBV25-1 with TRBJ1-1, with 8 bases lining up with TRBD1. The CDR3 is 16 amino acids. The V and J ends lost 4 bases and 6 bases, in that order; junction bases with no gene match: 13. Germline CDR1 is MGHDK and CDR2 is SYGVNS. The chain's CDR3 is CASSVGGTGFFAEAFF. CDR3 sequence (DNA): TGTGCCAGCAGTGTGGGGGGGACAGGTTTCTTCGCTGAAGCTTTCTTT. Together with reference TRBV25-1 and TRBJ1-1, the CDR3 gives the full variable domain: EADIYQTPRYLVIGTGKKITLECSQTMGHDKMYWYQQDPGMELHLIHYSYGVNSTEKGDLSSESTVSRIRTEHFPLTLESARPSHTSQYLCASSVGGTGFFAEAFFGQGTRLTVV.